This TCR beta chain is from a study of human T cells and chemical hapten exposure. TCRdb redid the calling of the RACE reads with MiXCR, one entry per CDR3 protein. The data hold about 82,000 distinct CDR3 sequences, with 8.6% observed a single time. Trimming stripped 4 bases from V and 3 bases from J, with 18 bases between. CDR1 is MNHEY, CDR2 SVGAGI, per germline. This CDR3 region has 16 residues. Time point given: healthy volunteer bleed at 6 weeks. The study extracted total RNA from unfractionated whole blood. The sequenced sample consisted of whole blood. The source of this sequence is a male donor in good health. Some clones in this sample may be carry-over from other donors' samples. The V gene is TRBV6-5, the J gene TRBJ1-1; D perhaps matches TRBD1 (5 bases). CDR3 coding DNA: TGTGCCAGCAGTTCAGAGGGGCCCAATCCAGACACTGAAGCTTTCTTT. It codes for CASSSEGPNPDTEAFF.